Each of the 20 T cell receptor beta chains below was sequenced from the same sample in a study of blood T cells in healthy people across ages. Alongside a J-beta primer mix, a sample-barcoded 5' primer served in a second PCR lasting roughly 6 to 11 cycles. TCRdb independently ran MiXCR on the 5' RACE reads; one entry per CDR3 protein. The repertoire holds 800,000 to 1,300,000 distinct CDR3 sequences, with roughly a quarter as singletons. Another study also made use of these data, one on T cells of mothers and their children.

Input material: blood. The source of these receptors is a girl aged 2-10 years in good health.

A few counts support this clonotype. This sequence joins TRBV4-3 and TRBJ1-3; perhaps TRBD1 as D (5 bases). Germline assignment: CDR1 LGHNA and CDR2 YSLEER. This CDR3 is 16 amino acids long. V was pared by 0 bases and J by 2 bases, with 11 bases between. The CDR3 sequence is CASSQDTAGAGNTIYF. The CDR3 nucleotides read TGCGCCAGCAGCCAAGACACTGCGGGGGCTGGAAACACCATATATTTT.

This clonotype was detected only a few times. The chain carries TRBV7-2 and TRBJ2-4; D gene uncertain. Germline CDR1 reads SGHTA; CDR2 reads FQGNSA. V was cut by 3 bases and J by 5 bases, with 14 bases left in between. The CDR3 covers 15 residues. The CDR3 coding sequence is TGTGCCAGCAGCTTCTTGGGTAATCAGGAAAACATTCAGTACTTC. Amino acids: CASSFLGNQENIQYF.

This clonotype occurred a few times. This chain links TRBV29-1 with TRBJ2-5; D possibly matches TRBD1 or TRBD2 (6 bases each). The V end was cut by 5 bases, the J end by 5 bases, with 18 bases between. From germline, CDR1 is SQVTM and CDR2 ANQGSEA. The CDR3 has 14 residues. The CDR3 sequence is CSVPGAWGPETQYF. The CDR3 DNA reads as TGCAGCGTTCCGGGGGCTTGGGGCCCGGAGACCCAGTACTTC.

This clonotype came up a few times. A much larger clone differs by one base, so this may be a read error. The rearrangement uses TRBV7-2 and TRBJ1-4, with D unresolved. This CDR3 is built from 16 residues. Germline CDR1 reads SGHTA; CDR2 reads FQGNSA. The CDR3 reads CASSLVAVVQNEKLVF. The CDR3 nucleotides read TGTGCCAGCAGCTTAGTCGCCGTAGTGCAGAATGAAAAACTGGTTTTT.

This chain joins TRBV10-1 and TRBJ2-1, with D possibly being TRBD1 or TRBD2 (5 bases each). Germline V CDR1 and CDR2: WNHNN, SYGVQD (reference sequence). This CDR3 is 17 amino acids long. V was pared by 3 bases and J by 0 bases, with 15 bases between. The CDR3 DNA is TGCGCCAGCAGTGATATACGGGACCCGAGCTCCTACAATGAGCAGTTCTTC. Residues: CASSDIRDPSSYNEQFF.

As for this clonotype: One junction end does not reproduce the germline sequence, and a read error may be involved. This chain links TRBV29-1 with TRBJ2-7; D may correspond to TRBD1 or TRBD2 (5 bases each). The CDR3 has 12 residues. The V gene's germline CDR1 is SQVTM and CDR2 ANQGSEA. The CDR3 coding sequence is TGCAGTGTTGTAGGGGCGGGCTACGAGCAGTACTTC. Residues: CSVVGAGYEQYF.

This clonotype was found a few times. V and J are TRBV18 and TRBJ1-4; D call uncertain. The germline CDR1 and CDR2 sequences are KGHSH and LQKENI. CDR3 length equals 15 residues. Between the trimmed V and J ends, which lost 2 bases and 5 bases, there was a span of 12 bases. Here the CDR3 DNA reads TGTGCCAGCTCACCAAGTACCCGATCGAATGAAAAACTGTTTTTT. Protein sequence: CASSPSTRSNEKLFF.

The CDR3 here is CASSFWGSETQYF. In DNA, the CDR3 is TGTGCCAGCAGTTTCTGGGGTTCTGAGACCCAGTACTTC. The chain is built from TRBV12-3 or TRBV12-4 and TRBJ2-5, with D unresolved. The CDR3 runs to 13 residues. The V and J ends lost 3 bases and 5 bases respectively, with 10 bases between them.

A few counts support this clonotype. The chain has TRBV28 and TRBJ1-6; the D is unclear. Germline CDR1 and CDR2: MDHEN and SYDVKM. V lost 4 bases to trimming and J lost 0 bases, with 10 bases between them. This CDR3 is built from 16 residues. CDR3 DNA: TGTGCCAGCAGTTCCTCCGTGGGCTCCTATAATTCACCCCTCCACTTT. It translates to CASSSSVGSYNSPLHF.

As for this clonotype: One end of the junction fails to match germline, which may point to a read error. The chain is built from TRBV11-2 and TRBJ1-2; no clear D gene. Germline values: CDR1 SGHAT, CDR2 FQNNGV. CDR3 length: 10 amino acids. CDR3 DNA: TGTGCCAGCAGCTTAGTGCGCCTACACTTC. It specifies CASSLVRLHF.

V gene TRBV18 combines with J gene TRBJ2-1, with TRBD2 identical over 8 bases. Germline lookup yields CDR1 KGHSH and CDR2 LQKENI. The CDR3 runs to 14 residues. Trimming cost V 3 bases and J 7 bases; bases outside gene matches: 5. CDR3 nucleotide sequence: TGTGCCAGCTCACCTAGCGGGAACTCAAATGAGCAGTTCTTC. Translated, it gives CASSPSGNSNEQFF.

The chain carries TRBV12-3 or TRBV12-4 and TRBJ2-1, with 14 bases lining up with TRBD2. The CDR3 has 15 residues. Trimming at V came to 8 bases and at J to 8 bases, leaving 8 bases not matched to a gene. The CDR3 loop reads CASFVPGLAGDEQFF. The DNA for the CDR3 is TGTGCCAGCTTCGTCCCGGGACTAGCGGGAGATGAGCAGTTCTTC.

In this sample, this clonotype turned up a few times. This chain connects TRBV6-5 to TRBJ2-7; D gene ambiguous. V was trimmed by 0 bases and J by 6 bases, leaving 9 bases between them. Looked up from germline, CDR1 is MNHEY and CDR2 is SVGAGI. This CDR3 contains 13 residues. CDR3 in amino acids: CASSYSEWSEQYF. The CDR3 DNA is TGTGCCAGCAGTTACTCGGAGTGGTCCGAGCAGTACTTC.

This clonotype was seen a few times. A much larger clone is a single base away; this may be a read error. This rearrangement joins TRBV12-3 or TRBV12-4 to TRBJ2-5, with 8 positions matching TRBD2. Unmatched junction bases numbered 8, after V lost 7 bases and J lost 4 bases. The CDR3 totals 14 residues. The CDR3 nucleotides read TGTGCCAGCAAGCCCCCGGGGGGGGGAGAGACCCAGTACTTC. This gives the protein CASKPPGGGETQYF.

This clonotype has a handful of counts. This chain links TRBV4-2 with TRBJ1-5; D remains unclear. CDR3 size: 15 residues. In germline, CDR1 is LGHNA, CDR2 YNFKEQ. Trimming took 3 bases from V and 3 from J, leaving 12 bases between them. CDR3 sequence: CASSQGFRNNQPQHF. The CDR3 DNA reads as TGTGCCAGCAGCCAGGGATTCCGTAACAATCAGCCCCAGCATTTT.

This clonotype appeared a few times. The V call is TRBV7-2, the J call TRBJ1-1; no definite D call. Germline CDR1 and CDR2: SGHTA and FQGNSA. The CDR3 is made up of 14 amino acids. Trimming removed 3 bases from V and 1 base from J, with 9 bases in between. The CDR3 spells CASSFETTNTEAFF. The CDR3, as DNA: TGTGCCAGCAGCTTTGAGACAACGAACACTGAAGCTTTCTTT.

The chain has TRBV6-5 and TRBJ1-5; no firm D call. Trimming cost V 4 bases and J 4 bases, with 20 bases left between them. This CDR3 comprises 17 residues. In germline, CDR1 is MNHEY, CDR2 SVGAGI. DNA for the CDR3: TGTGCCAGCAGTTCCCTGGGTTGGGAGGGCCTAAATCAGCCCCAGCATTTT. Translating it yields CASSSLGWEGLNQPQHF.

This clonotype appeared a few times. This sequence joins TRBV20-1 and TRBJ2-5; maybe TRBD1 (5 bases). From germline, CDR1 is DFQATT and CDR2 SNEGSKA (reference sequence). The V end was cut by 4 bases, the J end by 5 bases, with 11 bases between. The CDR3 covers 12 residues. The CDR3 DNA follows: TGCAGTGCTACGTACAGGCTCGAGACCCAGTACTTC. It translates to CSATYRLETQYF.

The DNA of the CDR3 is TGCGCCAGCAGCCAACGCTCCCCGGGACAGGGGTTATGGGGGAGGGAGACCCAGTACTTC. Its protein product is CASSQRSPGQGLWGRETQYF. This sequence joins TRBV4-1 and TRBJ2-5; 10 bases fit TRBD1. The CDR3 sequence is 20 residues long. Per germline, CDR1 MGHRA and CDR2 YSYEKL. V was pared by 2 bases and J by 5 bases, with 20 bases of the junction left unmatched.

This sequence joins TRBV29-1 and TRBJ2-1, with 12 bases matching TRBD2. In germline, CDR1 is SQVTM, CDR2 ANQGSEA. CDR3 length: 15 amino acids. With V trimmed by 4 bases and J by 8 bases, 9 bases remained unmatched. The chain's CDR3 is CSVAPLAGGRYEQFF. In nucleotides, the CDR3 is TGCAGCGTTGCTCCGCTAGCGGGGGGGCGGTATGAGCAGTTCTTC.